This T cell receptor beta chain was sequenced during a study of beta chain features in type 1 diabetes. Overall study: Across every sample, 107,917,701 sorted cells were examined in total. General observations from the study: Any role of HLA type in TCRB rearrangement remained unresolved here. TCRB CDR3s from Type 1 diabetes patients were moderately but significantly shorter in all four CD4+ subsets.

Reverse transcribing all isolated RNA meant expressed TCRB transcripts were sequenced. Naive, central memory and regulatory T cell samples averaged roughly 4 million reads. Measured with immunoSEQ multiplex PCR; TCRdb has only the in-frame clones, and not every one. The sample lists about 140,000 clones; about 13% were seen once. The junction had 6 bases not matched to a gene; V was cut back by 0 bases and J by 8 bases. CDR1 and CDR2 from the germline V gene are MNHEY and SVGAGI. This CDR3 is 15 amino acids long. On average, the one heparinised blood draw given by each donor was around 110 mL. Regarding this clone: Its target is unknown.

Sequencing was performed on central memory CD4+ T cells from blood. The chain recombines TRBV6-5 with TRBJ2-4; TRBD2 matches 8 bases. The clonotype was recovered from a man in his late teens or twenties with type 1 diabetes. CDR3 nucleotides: TGTGCCAGCAGTTACTCAGGCGGGGGGCTTGACATTCAGTACTTC. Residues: CASSYSGGGLDIQYF.